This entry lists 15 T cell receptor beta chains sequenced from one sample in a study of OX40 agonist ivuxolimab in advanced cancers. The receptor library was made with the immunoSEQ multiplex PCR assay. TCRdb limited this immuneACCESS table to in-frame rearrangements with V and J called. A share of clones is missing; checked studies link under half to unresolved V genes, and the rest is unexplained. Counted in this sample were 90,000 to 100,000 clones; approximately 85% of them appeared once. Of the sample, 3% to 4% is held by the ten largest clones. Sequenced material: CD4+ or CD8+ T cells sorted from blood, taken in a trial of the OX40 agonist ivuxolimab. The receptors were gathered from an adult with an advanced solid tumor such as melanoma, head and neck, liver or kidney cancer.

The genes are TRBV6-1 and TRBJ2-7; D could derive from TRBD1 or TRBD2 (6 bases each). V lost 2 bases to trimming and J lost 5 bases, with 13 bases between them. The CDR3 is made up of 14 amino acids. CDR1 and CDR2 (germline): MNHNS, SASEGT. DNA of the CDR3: TGTGCCAGCAGTGAACAGGGGAGGAAGGACGAGCAGTACTTC. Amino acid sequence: CASSEQGRKDEQYF.

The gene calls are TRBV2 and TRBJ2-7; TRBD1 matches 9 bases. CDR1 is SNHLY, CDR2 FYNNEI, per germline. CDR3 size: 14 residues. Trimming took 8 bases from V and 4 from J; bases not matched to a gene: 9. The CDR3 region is CASSSGQGTYEQYF. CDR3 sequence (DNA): TGTGCCAGCTCGTCGGGACAGGGAACGTACGAGCAGTACTTC.

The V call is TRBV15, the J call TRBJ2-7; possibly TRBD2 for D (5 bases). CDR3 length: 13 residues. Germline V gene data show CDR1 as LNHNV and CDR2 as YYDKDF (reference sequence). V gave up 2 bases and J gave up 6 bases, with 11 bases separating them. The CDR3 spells CATSRSTSLEQYF. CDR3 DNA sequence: TGTGCCACCAGCAGAAGCACTAGTCTCGAGCAGTACTTC. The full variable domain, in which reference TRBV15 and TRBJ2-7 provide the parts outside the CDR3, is DAMVIQNPRYQVTQFGKPVTLSCSQTLNHNVMYWYQQKSSQAPKLLFHYYDKDFNNEADTPDNFQSRRPNTSFCFLDIRSPGLGDTAMYLCATSRSTSLEQYFGPGTRLTVT.

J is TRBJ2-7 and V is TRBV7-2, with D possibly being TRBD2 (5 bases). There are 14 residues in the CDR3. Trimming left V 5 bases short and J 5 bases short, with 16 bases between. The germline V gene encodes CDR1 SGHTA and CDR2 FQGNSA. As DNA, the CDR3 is TGTGCCAGCAGCCCCCGGACTCTAGATGACGAGCAGTACTTC. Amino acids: CASSPRTLDDEQYF.

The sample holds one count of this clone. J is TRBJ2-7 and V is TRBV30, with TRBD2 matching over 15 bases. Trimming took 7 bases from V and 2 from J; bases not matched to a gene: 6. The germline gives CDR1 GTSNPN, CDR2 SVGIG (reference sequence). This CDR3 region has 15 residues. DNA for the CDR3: TGTGCCTTCGGACTAGCGGGAGGGGAGCCCTACGAGCAGTACTTC. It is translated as CAFGLAGGEPYEQYF.

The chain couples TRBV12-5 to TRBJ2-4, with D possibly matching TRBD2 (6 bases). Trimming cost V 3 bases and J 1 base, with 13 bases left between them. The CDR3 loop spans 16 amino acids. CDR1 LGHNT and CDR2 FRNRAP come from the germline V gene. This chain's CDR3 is CASGFMGGRAKNIQYF. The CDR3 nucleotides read TGTGCTAGTGGTTTCATGGGAGGTAGGGCCAAAAACATTCAGTACTTC.

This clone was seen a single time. For the CDR3, the DNA is TGTGCCAGCAGCCCCCGGGGACTGAGGGGAAACACCATATATTTT. Translated, it gives CASSPRGLRGNTIYF. The V call is TRBV9, the J call TRBJ1-3; the D gene is possibly TRBD1 (5 bases). The CDR3 is made up of 15 amino acids. V gave up 4 bases and J gave up 4 bases, with 15 bases separating them. The V gene's germline CDR1 is SGDLS and CDR2 YYNGEE. Combining the CDR3 with reference TRBV9 and TRBJ1-3 gives the whole variable domain DSGVTQTPKHLITATGQRVTLRCSPRSGDLSVYWYQQSLDQGLQFLIQYYNGEERAKGNILERFSAQQFPDLHSELNLSSLELGDSALYFCASSPRGLRGNTIYFGEGSWLTVV.

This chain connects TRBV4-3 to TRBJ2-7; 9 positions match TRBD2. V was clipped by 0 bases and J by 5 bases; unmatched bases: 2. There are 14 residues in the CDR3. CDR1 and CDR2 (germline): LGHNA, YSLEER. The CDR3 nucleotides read TGCGCCAGCAGCCAAGATAGCGGGAGCGACGAGCAGTACTTC. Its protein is CASSQDSGSDEQYF.

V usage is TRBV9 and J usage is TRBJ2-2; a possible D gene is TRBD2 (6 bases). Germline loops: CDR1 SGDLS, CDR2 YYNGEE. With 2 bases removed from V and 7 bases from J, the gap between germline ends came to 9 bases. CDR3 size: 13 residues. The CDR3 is CASSVRGIGELFF. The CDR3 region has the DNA TGTGCCAGCAGCGTGCGGGGTATCGGGGAGCTGTTTTTT.

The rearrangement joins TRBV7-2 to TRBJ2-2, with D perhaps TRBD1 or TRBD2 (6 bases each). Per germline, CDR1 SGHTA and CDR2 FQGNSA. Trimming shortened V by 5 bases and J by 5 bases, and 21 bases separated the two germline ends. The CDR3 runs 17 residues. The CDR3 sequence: CASSPGAGEASTGELFF. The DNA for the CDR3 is TGTGCCAGCAGCCCAGGGGCAGGGGAGGCGAGTACCGGGGAGCTGTTTTTT. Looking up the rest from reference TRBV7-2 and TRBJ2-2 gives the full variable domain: GAGVSQSPSNKVTEKGKDVELRCDPISGHTALYWYRQSLGQGLEFLIYFQGNSAPDKSGLPSDRFSAERTGGSVSTLTIQRTQQEDSAVYLCASSPGAGEASTGELFFGEGSRLTVL.

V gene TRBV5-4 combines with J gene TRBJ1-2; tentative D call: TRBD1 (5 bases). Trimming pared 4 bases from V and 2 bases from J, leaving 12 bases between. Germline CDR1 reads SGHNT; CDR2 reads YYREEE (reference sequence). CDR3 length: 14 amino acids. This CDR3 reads CASSLSRVNYGYTF. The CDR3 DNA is TGTGCCAGCAGCCTTTCCAGGGTGAACTATGGCTACACCTTC.

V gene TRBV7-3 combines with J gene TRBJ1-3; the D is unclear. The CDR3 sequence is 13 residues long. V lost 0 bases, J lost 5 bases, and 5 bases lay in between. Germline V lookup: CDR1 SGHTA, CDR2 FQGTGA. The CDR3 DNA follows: TGTGCCAGCAGCTTAACCCCTCGAAACACCATATATTTT. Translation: CASSLTPRNTIYF.

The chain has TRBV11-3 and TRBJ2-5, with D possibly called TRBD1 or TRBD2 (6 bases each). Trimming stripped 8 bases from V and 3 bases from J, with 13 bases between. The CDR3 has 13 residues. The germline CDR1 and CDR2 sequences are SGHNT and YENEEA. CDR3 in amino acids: CASEGGLKETQYF. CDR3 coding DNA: TGTGCCAGCGAGGGGGGATTGAAAGAGACCCAGTACTTC.

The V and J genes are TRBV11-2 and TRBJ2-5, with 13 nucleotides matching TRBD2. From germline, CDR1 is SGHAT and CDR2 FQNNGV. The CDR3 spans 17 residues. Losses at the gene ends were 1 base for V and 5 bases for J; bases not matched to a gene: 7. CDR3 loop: CASSLASGLAGHETQYF. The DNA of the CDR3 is TGTGCCAGCAGCTTAGCCTCGGGACTAGCGGGGCACGAGACCCAGTACTTC.

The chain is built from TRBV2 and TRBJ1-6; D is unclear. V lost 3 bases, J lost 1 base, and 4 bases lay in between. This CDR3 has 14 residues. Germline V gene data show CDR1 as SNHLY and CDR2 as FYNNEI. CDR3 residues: CASSEGSYNSPLHF. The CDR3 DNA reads TGTGCCAGCAGTGAGGGATCCTATAATTCACCCCTCCACTTT.